A single sample is the source of the 27 T cell receptor beta chains below, sequenced in a study of cytomegalovirus exposure and HLA in healthy donors. Researchers ran the PCR with 60 Vbeta and 13 Jbeta primers. TCRdb's copy holds only in-frame clones and misses some; the assay was immunoSEQ multiplex PCR. The top ten clones hold over 0.95% of a sample with under 200,000 clones, roughly 85% of them seen once. Sequenced input: PBMCs. These receptors were taken from a woman between 45 and 60 years old in good health and CMV-seronegative.

V is TRBV27 and J is TRBJ1-6, with 8 positions matching TRBD1. CDR3 length: 15 amino acids. V lost 5 bases to trimming and J lost 9 bases; unmatched junction nucleotides: 9. The germline V gene has CDR1 MNHEY and CDR2 SMNVEV (reference sequence). The CDR3 reads CASSPTGQGPSPLHF. In nucleotides, the CDR3 is TGTGCCAGCAGTCCTACAGGACAGGGCCCTTCACCCCTCCACTTT.

The chain employs TRBV2 and TRBJ1-5, with D perhaps matching TRBD1 (5 bases). CDR3 length equals 18 residues. Per the germline V gene, CDR1 is SNHLY and CDR2 is FYNNEI. V was cut by 6 bases and J by 0 bases, with 21 bases left in between. The CDR3 sequence: CASSSPQGNEYSNQPQHF. In DNA, the CDR3 is TGTGCCAGCAGCTCTCCCCAGGGAAATGAATATAGCAATCAGCCCCAGCATTTT. Together with reference TRBV2 and TRBJ1-5, the CDR3 gives the full variable domain: EPEVTQTPSHQVTQMGQEVILRCVPISNHLYFYWYRQILGQKVEFLVSFYNNEISEKSEIFDDQFSVERPDGSNFTLKIRSTKLEDSAMYFCASSSPQGNEYSNQPQHFGDGTRLSIL.

The chain is built from TRBV7-9 and TRBJ2-1, with 7 bases matching TRBD1. CDR1 and CDR2 (germline): SEHNR, FQNEAQ (reference sequence). This CDR3 has 15 amino acids. V gave up 5 bases and J gave up 14 bases; unmatched junction bases: 18. CDR3 sequence (DNA): TGTGCCAGCAGCCAAGCCGGGACAGACACTACTCGGGAGTTCTTC. Amino acids: CASSQAGTDTTREFF. The whole variable domain, filled in from reference TRBV7-9 and TRBJ2-1, reads DTGVSQNPRHKITKRGQNVTFRCDPISEHNRLYWYRQTLGQGPEFLTYFQNEAQLEKSRLLSDRFSAERPKGSFSTLEIQRTEQGDSAMYLCASSQAGTDTTREFFGPGTRLTVL.

The chain links TRBV29-1 to TRBJ2-5; D possibly corresponds to TRBD1 (5 bases). With 4 bases removed from V and 1 base from J, the gap between germline ends came to 19 bases. Germline values: CDR1 SQVTM, CDR2 ANQGSEA. The CDR3 runs to 16 residues. CDR3 nucleotide sequence: TGCAGCGTTGTTCAGGGTTTGGGGCTAGGCCAAGAGACCCAGTACTTC. Translating it yields CSVVQGLGLGQETQYF.

The chain combines TRBV9 with TRBJ2-5, with a tentative D call TRBD2 (7 bases). The length of the CDR3 is 17 residues. V was cut by 1 base and J by 4 bases, with 20 bases left in between. CDR1 and CDR2 from the germline V gene are SGDLS and YYNGEE. The CDR3 sequence is CASSVIGGLKGRETQYF. CDR3 in DNA: TGTGCCAGCAGCGTAATCGGGGGGCTTAAGGGGAGAGAGACCCAGTACTTC.

The rearrangement links TRBV19 to TRBJ2-1; the match to TRBD2 covers 12 bases. The CDR3 spans 18 residues. CDR1 and CDR2 (germline): LNHDA, SQIVND (reference sequence). V lost 5 bases, J lost 3 bases, and 11 bases stayed unmatched. The DNA for the CDR3 is TGTGCCAGTAGTCCTTTTGACCCGGGACTAGCGGGCTACAATGAGCAGTTCTTC. It specifies CASSPFDPGLAGYNEQFF.

This chain connects TRBV28 to TRBJ2-5; D remains unclear. In germline, CDR1 is MDHEN, CDR2 SYDVKM. The CDR3 is 12 residues long. Trimming left V 4 bases short and J 7 bases short, with 10 bases between. Here the CDR3 DNA reads TGTGCCAGCAGTTCCGGTGGTGGGACCCAGTACTTC. Translation gives CASSSGGGTQYF. The full variable domain, its missing parts supplied by reference TRBV28 and TRBJ2-5, is DVKVTQSSRYLVKRTGEKVFLECVQDMDHENMFWYRQDPGLGLRLIYFSYDVKMKEKGDIPEGYSVSREKKERFSLILESASTNQTSMYLCASSSGGGTQYFGPGTRLLVL.

The chain carries TRBV7-2 and TRBJ1-4, with D maybe TRBD1 (6 bases). The V gene lost 5 bases and the J gene lost 5 bases, with 12 bases spanning the gap. This CDR3 spans 14 amino acids. The V gene's germline CDR1 is SGHTA and CDR2 FQGNSA. CDR3 coding DNA: TGTGCCAGCAGCGCGACAGGACCGAATGAAAAACTGTTTTTT. This sequence encodes CASSATGPNEKLFF.

This clone was recorded a few times. The genes are TRBV10-3 and TRBJ2-7; 11 bases are shared with TRBD2. With V trimmed by 5 bases and J by 2 bases, 5 bases remained unmatched. CDR1 and CDR2 (germline): ENHRY, SYGVKD. CDR3 size: 15 residues. The CDR3 coding sequence is TGTGCCATCAGTTCCACTAGCGGGAGAACCTACGAGCAGTACTTC. Translated: CAISSTSGRTYEQYF.

The V gene is TRBV6-5, the J gene TRBJ1-6, with D unresolved. V shed 2 bases and J shed 4 bases, with 9 bases lying between them. Germline loops: CDR1 MNHEY, CDR2 SVGAGI. The CDR3 has 15 amino acids. This CDR3 is CASSYEGRYNSPLHF. The CDR3 nucleotides read TGTGCCAGCAGTTACGAGGGCAGGTATAATTCACCCCTCCACTTT.

The chain links TRBV9 to TRBJ1-4, with D perhaps matching TRBD1 (5 bases). Per the germline V gene, CDR1 is SGDLS and CDR2 is YYNGEE. The length of the CDR3 is 14 residues. V was cut by 7 bases and J by 4 bases, with 14 bases left in between. The CDR3 DNA reads TGTGCCAGCGGAGGGGCAGCTCTTAATGAAAAACTGTTTTTT. Translated: CASGGAALNEKLFF.

The chain is built from TRBV5-6 and TRBJ2-2, with TRBD1 identical over 9 bases. The CDR3 sequence is 16 residues long. Germline trimming cut 4 bases from V and 6 bases from J; bases unmatched to any gene: 10. CDR1 SGHDT and CDR2 YYEEEE come from the germline V gene. CDR3 protein: CASSPAGTGSSGELFF. The CDR3 DNA follows: TGTGCCAGCAGCCCGGCCGGGACAGGGTCTTCCGGGGAGCTGTTTTTT. The complete variable domain, with remaining parts taken from reference TRBV5-6 and TRBJ2-2, reads DAGVTQSPTHLIKTRGQQVTLRCSPKSGHDTVSWYQQALGQGPQFIFQYYEEEERQRGNFPDRFSGHQFPNYSSELNVNALLLGDSALYLCASSPAGTGSSGELFFGEGSRLTVL.

This chain connects TRBV7-6 to TRBJ2-3; 8 nucleotides align to TRBD1. There are 14 residues in the CDR3. Germline V lookup: CDR1 SGHVS, CDR2 FNYEAQ. Losses at the gene ends were 5 bases for V and 3 bases for J; bases not matched to a gene: 4. The CDR3 loop is CASSLGQGTDTQYF. CDR3 DNA sequence: TGTGCCAGCAGCCTCGGACAGGGAACAGATACGCAGTATTTT.

The V call is TRBV25-1, the J call TRBJ2-7; the D gene is possibly TRBD2 (5 bases). Germline V gene lookup returns CDR1 MGHDK and CDR2 SYGVNS. This CDR3 region has 13 residues. Trimming took 5 bases from V and 5 from J, leaving 13 bases between them. CDR3 nucleotide sequence: TGTGCCAGCAGTTCTATGGAGGCTAACGAGCAGTACTTC. It yields the protein CASSSMEANEQYF.

The chain has TRBV27 and TRBJ2-7, with 10 bases aligning to TRBD2. V lost 5 bases and J lost 5; bases outside the gene matches: 12. The CDR3 runs to 16 residues. Germline lookup yields CDR1 MNHEY and CDR2 SMNVEV (reference sequence). In DNA, the CDR3 is TGTGCCAGCAGTCCAGGGCGCGGGACTAGCGTTCACGAGCAGTACTTC. Amino acids: CASSPGRGTSVHEQYF.

This chain connects TRBV19 to TRBJ2-7, with D possibly TRBD2 on 7 matching bases. The CDR3 sequence is 14 residues long. Per the germline V gene, CDR1 is LNHDA and CDR2 is SQIVND (reference sequence). Trimming stripped 7 bases from V and 6 bases from J, with 19 bases between. The CDR3, as DNA: TGTGCCAGTACCTCTTTGGGGGGGCCTCGCGAGCAGTACTTC. Translated, it gives CASTSLGGPREQYF.

The chain links TRBV5-1 to TRBJ1-1; 9 bases are a match to TRBD1. There are 13 residues in the CDR3. CDR1 SGHRS and CDR2 YFSETQ come from the germline V gene. Unmatched junction bases numbered 10, after V lost 4 bases and J lost 12 bases. The CDR3 protein is CASSPPGQGLSFF. The CDR3 DNA reads as TGCGCCAGCAGCCCCCCGGGACAGGGTTTGTCTTTCTTT.

This clone was seen only once. The chain combines TRBV9 with TRBJ2-7, with D maybe TRBD1 (6 bases). Per germline, CDR1 SGDLS and CDR2 YYNGEE. V was cut by 3 bases and J by 3 bases, with 16 bases left in between. The CDR3 is 15 residues long. The DNA of the CDR3 is TGTGCCAGCAGCGCCCAAATGGGGGCTAGCTACGAGCAGTACTTC. This encodes CASSAQMGASYEQYF.

This sequence joins TRBV2 and TRBJ2-3, with 7 nucleotides matching TRBD1. After removal of 4 bases from V and 0 bases from J, the junction contained 4 bases not matched to a gene. This CDR3 is 15 amino acids long. Germline V gene lookup returns CDR1 SNHLY and CDR2 FYNNEI. The CDR3 DNA reads TGTGCCAGCAGTGTCGGACAGGCCAGCACAGATACGCAGTATTTT. It specifies CASSVGQASTDTQYF.

The chain is built from TRBV11-3 and TRBJ1-3; D may be TRBD1 (5 bases). The germline V and J ends were trimmed by 4 bases and 4 bases, with 11 bases remaining between them. CDR3 size: 14 residues. Per germline, CDR1 SGHNT and CDR2 YENEEA. CDR3 coding DNA: TGTGCCAGCAGCTCGGGGGAACAGGGAAACACCATATATTTT. As protein: CASSSGEQGNTIYF. The complete variable domain, with remaining parts taken from reference TRBV11-3 and TRBJ1-3, reads EAGVVQSPRYKIIEKKQPVAFWCNPISGHNTLYWYLQNLGQGPELLIRYENEEAVDDSQLPKDRFSAERLKGVDSTLKIQPAELGDSAVYLCASSSGEQGNTIYFGEGSWLTVV.

The CDR3 DNA follows: TGTGCCATCAGAACAGGGGAGACTAATGAAAAACTGTTTTTT. It encodes CAIRTGETNEKLFF. The gene calls are TRBV10-3 and TRBJ1-4; TRBD1 matches 7 bases. The CDR3 is 14 amino acids. Trimming took 6 bases from V and 2 from J; bases not matched to a gene: 3. The V gene's germline CDR1 is ENHRY and CDR2 SYGVKD.

The chain carries TRBV19 and TRBJ1-1; no definite D call. Per the germline V gene, CDR1 is LNHDA and CDR2 is SQIVND (reference sequence). V gave up 3 bases and J gave up 6 bases, with 11 bases separating them. The CDR3 has 13 amino acids. The CDR3 nucleotides are TGTGCCAGTAGTATTCGACTTTTTTCTGAAGCTTTCTTT. Its protein product is CASSIRLFSEAFF.

The chain uses TRBV5-4 and TRBJ1-2; the D gene is possibly TRBD1 (5 bases). The germline gives CDR1 SGHNT, CDR2 YYREEE (reference sequence). Trimming took 3 bases from V and 4 from J, leaving 10 bases between them. The CDR3 consists of 13 residues. The CDR3 sequence: CASSSDSFYGYTF. The CDR3 region has the DNA TGTGCCAGCAGCTCAGACAGCTTCTATGGCTACACCTTC.

The genes are TRBV12-2 and TRBJ2-1; TRBD2 is the table's D call and was not checked against the DNA. TRBV12-2 represents a pseudogene. The CDR3 is made up of 16 amino acids. CDR3 in amino acids: CASRLAVRGTYNEQFF. The CDR3 DNA reads as TGTGCAAGTCGCTTAGCGGTGCGGGGGACCTACAATGAGCAGTTCTTC.

This clone was seen a handful of times. J is TRBJ1-1 and V is TRBV6-5; 9 nucleotides line up with TRBD1. Germline CDR1 reads MNHEY; CDR2 reads SVGAGI. The length of the CDR3 is 15 residues. The J segment lost 1 base and the V segment lost 8 bases, leaving 8 bases of the junction unmatched. The CDR3 spells CASSTGGQGNTEAFF. DNA of the CDR3: TGTGCCAGCTCTACAGGGGGACAGGGGAACACTGAAGCTTTCTTT.

The rearrangement joins TRBV15 to TRBJ2-6, with a possible D match to TRBD1 (5 bases). The CDR3 contains 16 residues. Germline assignment: CDR1 LNHNV and CDR2 YYDKDF (reference sequence). The V end was cut by 5 bases, the J end by 0 bases, with 11 bases between. The CDR3 is CATSEQGSSGANVLTF. CDR3 bases: TGTGCCACCAGCGAGCAGGGTTCCTCTGGGGCCAACGTCCTGACTTTC.

This clone was seen a few times. The CDR3: CASSLFRILLAGGGNEQFF. For the CDR3, the DNA is TGTGCCAGCAGTCTCTTTCGAATCCTACTAGCGGGAGGGGGCAATGAGCAGTTCTTC. This chain links TRBV28 with TRBJ2-1; TRBD2 aligns across 13 bases. Germline CDR1 MDHEN, CDR2 SYDVKM. The V segment lost 5 bases and the J segment 6 bases; nucleotides outside the gene matches: 16. This CDR3 has 19 amino acids. Full variable domain (rest looked up from reference TRBV28 and TRBJ2-1): DVKVTQSSRYLVKRTGEKVFLECVQDMDHENMFWYRQDPGLGLRLIYFSYDVKMKEKGDIPEGYSVSREKKERFSLILESASTNQTSMYLCASSLFRILLAGGGNEQFFGPGTRLTVL.